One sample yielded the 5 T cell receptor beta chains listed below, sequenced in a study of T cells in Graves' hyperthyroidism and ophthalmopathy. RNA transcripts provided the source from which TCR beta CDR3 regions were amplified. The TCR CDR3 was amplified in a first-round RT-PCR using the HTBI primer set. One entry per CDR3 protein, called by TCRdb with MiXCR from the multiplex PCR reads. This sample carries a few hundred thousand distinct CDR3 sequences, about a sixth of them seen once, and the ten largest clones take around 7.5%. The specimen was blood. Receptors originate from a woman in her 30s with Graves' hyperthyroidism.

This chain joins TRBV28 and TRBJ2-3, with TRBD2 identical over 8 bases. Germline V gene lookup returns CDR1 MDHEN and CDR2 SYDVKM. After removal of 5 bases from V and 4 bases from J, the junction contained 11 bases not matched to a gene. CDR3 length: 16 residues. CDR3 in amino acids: CASSPGGTSGADTQYF. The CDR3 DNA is TGTGCCAGCAGTCCGGGAGGGACTAGTGGGGCAGATACGCAGTATTTT.

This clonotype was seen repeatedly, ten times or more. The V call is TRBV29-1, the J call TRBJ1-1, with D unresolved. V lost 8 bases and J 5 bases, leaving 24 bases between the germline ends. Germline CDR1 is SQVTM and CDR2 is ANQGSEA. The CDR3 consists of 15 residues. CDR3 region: CSTKDYAGSETEAFF. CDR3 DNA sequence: TGCAGCACCAAGGATTACGCGGGATCGGAGACTGAAGCTTTCTTT.

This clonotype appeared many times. As DNA, the CDR3 is TGTGCCAGCAGCCGACAGGGAGGCTATAGCAATCAGCCCCAGCATTTT. As protein: CASSRQGGYSNQPQHF. This rearrangement joins TRBV6-1 to TRBJ1-5, with 7 positions matching TRBD1. This CDR3 has 16 amino acids. CDR1 and CDR2 (germline): MNHNS, SASEGT. The V segment lost 6 bases and the J segment 0 bases; nucleotides outside the gene matches: 8.

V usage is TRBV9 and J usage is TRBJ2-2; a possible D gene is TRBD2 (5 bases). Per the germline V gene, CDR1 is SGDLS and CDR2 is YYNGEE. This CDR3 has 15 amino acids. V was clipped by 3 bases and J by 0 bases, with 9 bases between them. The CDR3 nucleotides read TGTGCCAGCAGCGGACTATCCGCGAACACCGGGGAGCTGTTTTTT. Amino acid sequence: CASSGLSANTGELFF.

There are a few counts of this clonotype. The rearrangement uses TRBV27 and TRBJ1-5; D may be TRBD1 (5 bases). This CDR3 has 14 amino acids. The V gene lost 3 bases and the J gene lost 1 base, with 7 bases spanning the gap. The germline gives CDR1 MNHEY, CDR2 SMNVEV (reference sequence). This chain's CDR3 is CASSFRQSNQPQHF. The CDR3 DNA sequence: TGTGCCAGCAGTTTCAGACAGAGCAATCAGCCCCAGCATTTT.